Presented here are 16 T cell receptor beta chains from one specimen sequenced in a study of Graves' ophthalmopathy and Graves' hyperthyroidism. The authors amplified TCR beta CDR3 regions, and they did so from RNA transcripts for repertoire sequencing. First-round RT-PCR used HTBI primers; second-round multiplex PCR followed. TCRdb re-called the multiplex PCR reads through MiXCR, storing one row per CDR3 protein. The sample has 260,000 or so distinct CDR3 sequences, 45% seen once. Sequenced input: peripheral blood. These receptors all come from an adult man with Graves' ophthalmopathy.

V is TRBV9 and J is TRBJ2-7, with 8 bases fitting TRBD2. Germline loops: CDR1 SGDLS, CDR2 YYNGEE. There are 14 residues in the CDR3. The ends lost 7 bases at V and 0 bases at J; junction bases unmatched: 6. CDR3 residues: CASELSGSSYEQYF. The CDR3 nucleotides read TGTGCCAGCGAGTTGAGCGGGAGCTCCTACGAGCAGTACTTC.

The V gene is TRBV29-1, the J gene TRBJ1-5; D might be TRBD1 (6 bases). The germline gives CDR1 SQVTM, CDR2 ANQGSEA. The CDR3 runs to 12 residues. V lost 7 bases and J lost 6, with 13 bases in between. The CDR3 nucleotides read TGCAGCGGAAAGGGGGTAGGTCAGCCCCAGCATTTT. Encoded protein: CSGKGVGQPQHF. The complete variable domain, with remaining parts taken from reference TRBV29-1 and TRBJ1-5, reads SAVISQKPSRDICQRGTSLTIQCQVDSQVTMMFWYRQQPGQSLTLIATANQGSEATYESGFVIDKFPISRPNLTFSTLTVSNMSPEDSSIYLCSGKGVGQPQHFGDGTRLSIL.

This clonotype was seen more than once but under ten times. This chain links TRBV12-3 or TRBV12-4 with TRBJ2-2; D is undetermined. V lost 5 bases, J lost 1 base, and 5 bases lay in between. This CDR3 is 13 amino acids long. The CDR3 bases are TGTGCCAGCAGTGAACAGAACACCGGGGAGCTGTTTTTT. Translated: CASSEQNTGELFF.

The V call is TRBV7-2, the J call TRBJ1-3; maybe TRBD1 (5 bases). Trimming cost V 3 bases and J 0 bases, with 9 bases left between them. The CDR3 has 15 residues. Germline V CDR1 and CDR2: SGHTA, FQGNSA. The DNA for the CDR3 is TGTGCCAGCAGCTTGTACAGGAGCTCTGGAAACACCATATATTTT. Protein product: CASSLYRSSGNTIYF.

The table lists this clonotype with a few counts. The chain carries TRBV7-3 and TRBJ2-2; possible D gene TRBD1, 6 bases. Trimming took off 6 bases at V and 1 base at J, with 12 bases between the two ends. The CDR3 has 15 amino acids. Germline values: CDR1 SGHTA, CDR2 FQGTGA. The chain's CDR3 is CASRRGQRNTGELFF. CDR3 nucleotides: TGTGCCAGCAGGCGTGGACAGCGGAACACCGGGGAGCTGTTTTTT.

The chain couples TRBV5-1 to TRBJ1-1, with 7 bases lining up with TRBD1. The germline V gene encodes CDR1 SGHRS and CDR2 YFSETQ. The CDR3 sequence is 13 residues long. The J segment lost 7 bases and the V segment lost 4 bases, leaving 7 bases of the junction unmatched. CDR3: CASSQGGTNEAFF. CDR3 in DNA: TGCGCCAGCAGCCAGGGGGGGACTAATGAAGCTTTCTTT.

The DNA for the CDR3 is TGTGCCACCACCTACCTCCGGGACACATTCTCTGGAAACACCATATATTTT. Translated, it gives CATTYLRDTFSGNTIYF. This chain links TRBV15 with TRBJ1-3, with a weak D call TRBD1 (6 bases). This CDR3 is 17 amino acids long. Germline V CDR1 and CDR2: LNHNV, YYDKDF (reference sequence). The ends were cut back, 7 bases at V and 0 bases at J, with 19 bases in the middle.

J is TRBJ2-7 and V is TRBV18; tentatively, D is TRBD1 or TRBD2 (5 bases each). Trimming took 0 bases from V and 6 from J, leaving 12 bases between them. Germline CDR1 and CDR2: KGHSH and LQKENI. CDR3 length equals 14 residues. CDR3 sequence: CASSPPGPWTEQYF. CDR3 sequence (DNA): TGTGCCAGCTCACCACCGGGACCCTGGACCGAGCAGTACTTC.

This clonotype was seen many times. This chain joins TRBV29-1 and TRBJ1-1; D is possibly TRBD1 (5 bases). CDR1 is SQVTM and CDR2 is ANQGSEA in the germline V gene. The CDR3 contains 12 residues. V shed 6 bases and J shed 5 bases, with 13 bases lying between them. The CDR3: CSVERGETEAFF. The CDR3 nucleotides are TGCAGCGTGGAACGGGGGGAAACTGAAGCTTTCTTT.

This clonotype was seen a handful of times. This sequence joins TRBV27 and TRBJ2-5; D is unresolved. In germline, CDR1 is MNHEY, CDR2 SMNVEV (reference sequence). This CDR3 is built from 15 residues. The V end lost 3 bases, the J end lost 0 bases, and 11 bases lay between the germline ends. In DNA, the CDR3 is TGTGCCAGCAGTTTCGCAGGAACCTACCAAGAGACCCAGTACTTC. Amino acid sequence: CASSFAGTYQETQYF.

This clonotype has only one observation. The gene calls are TRBV19 and TRBJ1-4; 12 bases align to TRBD1. The length of the CDR3 is 14 residues. Germline V lookup: CDR1 LNHDA, CDR2 SQIVND (reference sequence). V lost 7 bases, J lost 7 bases, and 4 bases stayed unmatched. The CDR3 spells CASKGQGAAEKLFF. CDR3 in DNA: TGTGCCAGTAAGGGACAGGGGGCGGCTGAAAAACTGTTTTTT.

This chain links TRBV20-1 with TRBJ2-7; either TRBD1 or TRBD2 may fit D (5 bases each). With 5 bases removed from V and 7 bases from J, the gap between germline ends came to 21 bases. The CDR3 sequence is 14 residues long. Germline V CDR1 and CDR2: DFQATT, SNEGSKA (reference sequence). CDR3 protein: CSASPGQGVEEQYF. CDR3 in DNA: TGCAGTGCTTCCCCGGGGCAGGGAGTAGAAGAGCAGTACTTC.

The gene calls are TRBV9 and TRBJ2-2, with D maybe TRBD1 (5 bases). V was shortened by 5 bases and J by 7 bases, with 15 bases between the two germline ends. Germline V gene sequence: CDR1 SGDLS, CDR2 YYNGEE. The CDR3 totals 14 residues. The CDR3 region has the DNA TGTGCCAGCAGTTACTCGCAGGGAAGCGGGGAGCTGTTTTTT. Encoded protein: CASSYSQGSGELFF.

The chain couples TRBV5-1 to TRBJ1-1; 7 positions agree with TRBD1. Unmatched junction bases numbered 4, after V lost 2 bases and J lost 0 bases. The V gene's germline CDR1 is SGHRS and CDR2 YFSETQ. The CDR3 is 15 residues long. The CDR3 bases are TGCGCCAGCAGCTTAGGACAGGTTGTGAACACTGAAGCTTTCTTT. As protein: CASSLGQVVNTEAFF.

This clonotype was recorded once. The junction does not match germline at one end; this may be a read error. The chain couples TRBV5-1 to TRBJ1-4; possible D gene TRBD1, 5 bases. Germline V lookup: CDR1 SGHRS, CDR2 YFSETQ. The CDR3 contains 14 residues. CDR3 coding DNA: TGCGCCAGCAGCTCCGGGACGGGGAATGAAAAACTGCTTTTT. It yields the protein CASSSGTGNEKLLF.

This chain uses TRBV3-1 with TRBJ1-5; D not resolved. Looked up from germline, CDR1 is LGHDT and CDR2 is YNNKEL (reference sequence). The CDR3 extends over 15 amino acids. The V end lost 1 base, the J end lost 4 bases, and 11 bases lay between the germline ends. This chain's CDR3 is CASSQGAGKNQPQHF. Written as DNA, the CDR3 is TGTGCCAGCAGCCAAGGGGCGGGGAAAAATCAGCCCCAGCATTTT. Full variable domain (missing parts from reference TRBV3-1 and TRBJ1-5): DTAVSQTPKYLVTQMGNDKSIKCEQNLGHDTMYWYKQDSKKFLKIMFSYNNKELIINETVPNRFSPKSPDKAHLNLHINSLELGDSAVYFCASSQGAGKNQPQHFGDGTRLSIL.